This TCR beta chain emerged from a study of shared T cell receptors in the human thymus. This CDR3 has 13 amino acids. V was trimmed by 5 bases and J by 4 bases, leaving 11 bases between them. Germline assignment: CDR1 MDHEN and CDR2 SYDVKM. Libraries were prepared by immunoSEQ multiplex PCR; TCRdb keeps only in-frame clonotypes and omits some of them. Of a few hundred thousand clones detected, 95% appear once; the ten largest clones hold 0.015% to 0.02%. The sample taken for sequencing was thymocytes. This sequence originates from a human donor. The chain uses TRBV28 and TRBJ1-2; D is ambiguous. The CDR3 here is CASSPPPSYGYTF. The DNA for the CDR3 is TGTGCCAGCAGTCCCCCCCCCTCCTATGGCTACACCTTC.